These 17 T cell receptor beta chains came from one sample sequenced in a study of blood T cell repertoires in COVID-19. Profiling relied on immunoSEQ multiplex PCR, and the TCRdb table lists in-frame clones only, not all of them. The sample holds under 150,000 clones; more than 70% are singletons and the top ten take around 1.9%. The sample consisted of peripheral blood. The receptor set was obtained from a man aged 65 to 79 with acute or convalescent COVID-19.

The chain uses TRBV27 and TRBJ1-6; a possible D gene is TRBD1 (5 bases). The germline V and J ends were trimmed by 6 bases and 10 bases, with 22 bases remaining between them. The CDR3 is 16 residues long. Germline V gene lookup returns CDR1 MNHEY and CDR2 SMNVEV (reference sequence). CDR3 region: CASSQWGGGSKSPLHF. The CDR3 DNA sequence: TGTGCCAGCAGCCAGTGGGGCGGGGGATCAAAATCACCCCTCCACTTT.

V gene TRBV5-1 combines with J gene TRBJ1-3; a possible D gene is TRBD1 (5 bases). Germline V lookup: CDR1 SGHRS, CDR2 YFSETQ. The CDR3 loop spans 14 amino acids. With 4 bases removed from V and 1 base from J, the gap between germline ends came to 9 bases. DNA for the CDR3: TGCGCCAGCAGCAATCAGGGTTCTGGAAACACCATATATTTT. Protein sequence: CASSNQGSGNTIYF.

The V gene is TRBV3-1 (or the pseudogene TRBV3-2), the J gene TRBJ2-7; 12 bases fit TRBD1. CDR3 length: 15 amino acids. With 1 base clipped from V and 5 bases from J, the junction kept 3 bases outside the gene matches. CDR1 LGHDT and CDR2 YNNKEL come from the germline V gene (reference sequence). The CDR3 is CASSQAGTGGNEQYF. The CDR3 DNA reads as TGTGCCAGCAGCCAAGCGGGGACAGGGGGCAACGAGCAGTACTTC.

The J gene is TRBJ2-3, the V gene TRBV6-4; 9 bases agree with TRBD1. CDR1 and CDR2 (germline): MRHNA, SNTAGT. V trimming: 6 bases; J trimming: 2 bases; junction bases outside the gene matches: 15. CDR3 length: 18 residues. CDR3 region: CASRPYLPGQGITDTQYF. For the CDR3, the DNA is TGTGCCAGCAGGCCGTACTTACCGGGACAGGGTATCACAGATACGCAGTATTTT.

The gene calls are TRBV18 and TRBJ2-6, with D perhaps matching TRBD2 (7 bases). Trimming cost V 5 bases and J 6 bases, with 17 bases left between them. The CDR3 runs to 16 residues. CDR1 is KGHSH, CDR2 LQKENI, per germline. This CDR3 is CASSFESAGAANVLTF. DNA of the CDR3: TGTGCCAGCTCATTCGAATCGGCGGGGGCGGCCAACGTCCTGACTTTC.

The chain carries TRBV24-1 and TRBJ2-7, with 8 bases identical to TRBD2. This CDR3 region has 15 residues. Trimming at V came to 2 bases and at J to 3 bases, leaving 5 bases not matched to a gene. The germline V gene encodes CDR1 KGHDR and CDR2 SFDVKD. CDR3: CATSDSGLAVYEQYF. The CDR3 bases are TGTGCCACCAGTGATTCAGGACTAGCCGTCTACGAGCAGTACTTC.

The rearrangement links TRBV12-3 or TRBV12-4 to TRBJ1-1; D is undetermined. The CDR3 runs 10 residues. Trimming shortened V by 7 bases and J by 7 bases, and 7 bases separated the two germline ends. CDR3 sequence: CASKHVEAFF. The CDR3 region has the DNA TGTGCCAGCAAGCACGTTGAAGCTTTCTTT.

This chain connects TRBV4-2 to TRBJ1-2; 7 bases align to TRBD1. CDR1 is LGHNA, CDR2 YNFKEQ, per germline. The CDR3 totals 15 residues. V was pared by 6 bases and J by 8 bases, with 15 bases of the junction left unmatched. CDR3 sequence reads: CASSPGQTVSYGYTF. CDR3 nucleotides: TGTGCCAGCAGTCCGGGACAGACCGTCTCATACGGCTACACCTTC.

A note on this clone: It is unclear where the CDR3 begins or ends on the DNA, so no DNA is shown, and the CDR3 is as TCRdb lists it. This rearrangement joins TRBV12-3 or TRBV12-4 to TRBJ1-3. The CDR3 sequence runs 11 residues, both termini included. CDR3 amino acids: CASSVGPGNYF.

The chain combines TRBV19 with TRBJ1-2; D is unresolved. Germline V CDR1 and CDR2: LNHDA, SQIVND (reference sequence). Trimming shortened V by 3 bases and J by 5 bases, and 10 bases separated the two germline ends. The length of the CDR3 is 13 residues. CDR3 DNA: TGTGCCAGTAGTATTAGTGGTGGTTATGGCTACACCTTC. Encoded protein: CASSISGGYGYTF.

This clone was counted many times. The chain combines TRBV7-9 with TRBJ1-1; no definite D call. The CDR3 is 16 amino acids. Trimming shortened V by 1 base and J by 6 bases, and 18 bases separated the two germline ends. Germline CDR1 reads SEHNR; CDR2 reads FQNEAQ (reference sequence). This CDR3 is CASSLERVSSNAEAFF. DNA of the CDR3: TGTGCCAGCAGCTTAGAACGGGTGTCGAGTAACGCTGAAGCTTTCTTT.

Concerning this clone: One junction end does not reproduce the germline sequence, and a read error may be involved. The chain uses TRBV7-7 and TRBJ2-2; 11 bases are a match to TRBD2. Germline loops: CDR1 SSHAT, CDR2 FNYEAQ (reference sequence). There are 17 residues in the CDR3. CDR3 in DNA: TGTGCTAGCAGCTTAGCGGGGGGGCGCGCGAACACCGGGGAGCTGTTTTTT. Its protein is CASSLAGGRANTGELFF.

The chain carries TRBV6-5 and TRBJ1-1, with TRBD1 matching over 10 bases. The germline V gene has CDR1 MNHEY and CDR2 SVGAGI. With 8 bases clipped from V and 3 bases from J, the junction kept 6 bases outside the gene matches. The CDR3 extends over 14 amino acids. The CDR3: CASLTGGLDTEAFF. DNA of the CDR3: TGTGCCAGCTTGACAGGGGGCTTGGACACTGAAGCTTTCTTT.

This chain joins TRBV7-9 and TRBJ1-3; 10 bases are a match to TRBD1. CDR1 is SEHNR and CDR2 is FQNEAQ in the germline V gene (reference sequence). Trimming removed 4 bases from V and 3 bases from J; junction bases left unmatched: 6. This CDR3 is built from 16 residues. CDR3 sequence: CASSSRQGASGNTIYF. The CDR3 bases are TGTGCCAGCAGCTCCCGACAGGGGGCGAGTGGAAACACCATATATTTT.

This clone showed up just once. V and J are TRBV6-2 or TRBV6-3 and TRBJ1-1, with D unresolved. V was pared by 6 bases and J by 1 base, with 6 bases between. CDR1 and CDR2 (germline): MNHEY, SVGEGT. This CDR3 is built from 12 residues. The CDR3 reads CASSEQNTEAFF. As DNA, the CDR3 is TGTGCCAGCAGCGAACAGAACACTGAAGCTTTCTTT.

The chain links TRBV5-8 to TRBJ1-1; possible D gene TRBD1, 6 bases. CDR1 and CDR2 from the germline V gene are SGHTS and YDEGEE. The CDR3 spans 19 residues. V was cut by 0 bases and J by 6 bases, with 27 bases left in between. The CDR3 here is CASSLGMATGSAKRSEAFF. The DNA of the CDR3 is TGTGCCAGCAGCTTGGGGATGGCGACAGGTTCCGCCAAGCGCTCTGAAGCTTTCTTT.

The sample holds one count of this clone. The chain links TRBV2 to TRBJ2-5; 14 bases are shared with TRBD2. V gave up 9 bases and J gave up 5 bases; unmatched junction bases: 5. The CDR3 runs 14 residues. Germline loops: CDR1 SNHLY, CDR2 FYNNEI. The CDR3 protein is CARRTSGGLETQYF. DNA for the CDR3: TGTGCCAGACGGACTAGCGGGGGGCTGGAGACCCAGTACTTC.